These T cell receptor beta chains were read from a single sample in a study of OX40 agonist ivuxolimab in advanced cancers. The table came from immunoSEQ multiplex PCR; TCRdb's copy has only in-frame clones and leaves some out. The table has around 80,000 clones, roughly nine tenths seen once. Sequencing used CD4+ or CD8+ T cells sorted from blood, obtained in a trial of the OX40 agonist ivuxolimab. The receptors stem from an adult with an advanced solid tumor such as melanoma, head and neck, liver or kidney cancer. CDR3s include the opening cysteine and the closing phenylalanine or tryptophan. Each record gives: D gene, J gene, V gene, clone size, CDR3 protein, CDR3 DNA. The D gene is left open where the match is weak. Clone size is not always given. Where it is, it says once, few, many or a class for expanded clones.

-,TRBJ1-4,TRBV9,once,CASSDSPQANEKLFF,TGTGCCAGCAGCGATTCCCCACAAGCTAATGAAAAACTGTTTTTT
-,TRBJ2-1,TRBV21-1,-,CASSKQRGIVTVNEQFF,TGTGCCAGCAGCAAACAGAGGGGCATCGTAACGGTCAATGAGCAGTTCTTC
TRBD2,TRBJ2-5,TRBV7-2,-,CASSLVKGFAGGTETQYF,TGTGCCAGCAGCTTAGTAAAAGGGTTTGCGGGAGGGACTGAGACCCAGTACTTC
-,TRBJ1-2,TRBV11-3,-,CASSLGRGGGYTF,TGTGCCAGCAGCTTAGGGAGGGGAGGAGGCTACACCTTC
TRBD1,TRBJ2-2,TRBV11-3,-,CASSFGTGFNPGELFF,TGTGCCAGCAGCTTCGGGACAGGGTTTAATCCCGGGGAGCTGTTTTTT
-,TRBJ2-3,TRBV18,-,CASSPPGQGTDTQYF,TGTGCCAGCTCACCACCAGGGCAGGGCACAGATACGCAGTATTTT
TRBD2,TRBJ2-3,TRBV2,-,CASSDIGAGGDTQYF,TGTGCCAGCAGTGACATTGGGGCGGGAGGAGATACGCAGTATTTT
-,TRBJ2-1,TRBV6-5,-,CASRNAGYNEQFF,TGTGCCAGCAGGAATGCAGGCTACAATGAGCAGTTCTTC
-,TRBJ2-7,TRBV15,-,CATSRDLATYYEQYF,TGTGCCACCAGCAGAGATTTGGCCACCTACTACGAGCAGTACTTC
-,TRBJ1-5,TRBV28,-,CASSFERLSAQHF,TGTGCCAGCAGTTTTGAGCGACTGTCAGCCCAGCATTTT
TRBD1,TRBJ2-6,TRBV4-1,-,CASSPTGSGANVLTF,TGCGCCAGCAGCCCGACAGGGAGTGGGGCCAACGTCCTGACTTTC
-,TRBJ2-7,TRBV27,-,CASSLLVRSSYEQYF,TGTGCCAGCAGTTTATTAGTCAGAAGCTCCTACGAGCAGTACTTC
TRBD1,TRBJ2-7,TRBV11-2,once,CASSFLGQGASEQYF,TGTGCCAGCAGCTTTCTGGGCCAGGGGGCAAGCGAGCAGTACTTC
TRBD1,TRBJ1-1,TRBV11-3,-,CASSLGQGGNTEAFF,TGTGCCAGCAGCTTAGGACAGGGCGGGAACACTGAAGCTTTCTTT
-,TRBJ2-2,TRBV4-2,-,CASSQVQTANTGELFF,TGTGCCAGCAGCCAGGTTCAAACAGCGAACACCGGGGAGCTGTTTTTT
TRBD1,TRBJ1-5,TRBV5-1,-,CASSQGTAGSNQPQHF,TGCGCCAGCAGCCAGGGGACAGCCGGTAGCAATCAGCCCCAGCATTTT
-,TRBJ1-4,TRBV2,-,CASSRTVEKLFF,TGTGCCAGCAGTCGGACAGTTGAAAAACTGTTTTTT
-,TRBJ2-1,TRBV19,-,CANSRGSRNEQFF,TGTGCCAACAGTCGGGGGAGTCGAAATGAGCAGTTCTTC
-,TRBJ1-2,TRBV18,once,CASSPGTADTSNYGYTF,TGTGCCAGCTCACCCGGGACCGCCGACACCTCAAACTATGGCTACACCTTC
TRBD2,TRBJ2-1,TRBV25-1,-,CASSGIAGGPGYNEQFF,TGTGCCAGCAGTGGGATAGCGGGAGGGCCCGGGTACAATGAGCAGTTCTTC
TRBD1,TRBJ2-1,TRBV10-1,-,CASSDKGAISYNEQFF,TGCGCCAGCAGTGACAAGGGGGCAATCTCCTACAATGAGCAGTTCTTC
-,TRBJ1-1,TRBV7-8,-,CASSLMINTEAFF,TGTGCCAGCAGCTTAATGATCAACACTGAAGCTTTCTTT
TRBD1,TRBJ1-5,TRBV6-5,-,CASSTGVAPQHF,TGTGCCAGCAGTACAGGGGTTGCGCCCCAGCATTTT
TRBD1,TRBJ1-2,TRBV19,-,CASSPGTGKSYGYTF,TGTGCCAGTAGTCCCGGGACAGGGAAAAGCTATGGCTACACCTTC
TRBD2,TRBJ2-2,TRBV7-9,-,CASSSGLAGTGELFF,TGTGCCAGCAGCTCCGGACTAGCGGGCACCGGGGAGCTGTTTTTT
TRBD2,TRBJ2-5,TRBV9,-,CASSAGAGVFRETQYF,TGTGCCAGCAGCGCAGGAGCGGGAGTGTTCAGAGAGACCCAGTACTTC